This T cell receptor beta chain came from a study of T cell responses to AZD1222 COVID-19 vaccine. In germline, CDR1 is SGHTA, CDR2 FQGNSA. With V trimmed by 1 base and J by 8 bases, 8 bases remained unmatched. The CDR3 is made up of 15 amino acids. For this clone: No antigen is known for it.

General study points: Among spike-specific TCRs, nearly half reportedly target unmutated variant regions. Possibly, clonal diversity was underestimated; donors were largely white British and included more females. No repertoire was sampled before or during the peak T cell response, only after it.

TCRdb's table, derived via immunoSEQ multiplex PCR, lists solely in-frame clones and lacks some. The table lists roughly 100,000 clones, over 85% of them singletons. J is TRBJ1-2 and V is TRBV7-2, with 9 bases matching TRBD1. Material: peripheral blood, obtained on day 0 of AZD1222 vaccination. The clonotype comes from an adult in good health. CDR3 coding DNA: TGTGCCAGCAGCTTAGGGGGAGGGACAGGGCGCGGCTACACCTTC. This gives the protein CASSLGGGTGRGYTF.